This T cell receptor beta chain was observed in a study of T cells in Graves' hyperthyroidism and ophthalmopathy. Findings and caveats of the study: Ophthalmopathy prediction by the model preceded onset by a median roughly 6 months. Most thyroid-expanded clonotypes above 0.001 were also found in blood.

In making diagnoses, clinical symptoms, serum thyroxine and TRAb, thyroid ultrasound and orbital computed tomography were all used. Using over 8.5 ml of fresh peripheral blood, PBMCs were prepared. This clonotype was observed at least ten times. No antigen is known for it. Deletions cut 1 base from V and 8 bases from J, with 12 bases between. The germline V gene has CDR1 GTSNPN and CDR2 SVGIG (reference sequence). This CDR3 has 13 residues. The TCR beta CDR3 regions underwent amplification using RNA transcripts as the source. A first-round RT-PCR of the TCR CDR3 used the HTBI primer set. TCRdb ran MiXCR on the multiplex PCR reads and lists one entry per CDR3 protein. The repertoire has more than 450,000 distinct CDR3 sequences, 15% to 20% of them found once; the top ten carry about 45%.

This clonotype was obtained from a man in his forties with Graves' ophthalmopathy. The chain has TRBV30 and TRBJ2-1; D is ambiguous. The sequencing input was blood. In DNA form, the CDR3 reads TGTGCCTGGAGTGCCCGACTCGGCGATGAGCAGTTCTTC. This codes for CAWSARLGDEQFF.